The 15 T cell receptor beta chains below were found in one sample sequenced in a study of PD-L1 blockade in urothelial cancer. Clones were read by immunoSEQ multiplex PCR, and TCRdb kept only the in-frame ones, dropping some. Of about 24,000 clones in the sample, roughly nine tenths were seen once. The sequencing used PBMCs, collected around atezolizumab (anti-PD-L1) treatment. The receptors stem from a middle-aged man with urothelial cancer.

This chain links TRBV25-1 with TRBJ2-1, with 11 bases that match TRBD1. The ends lost 0 bases at V and 5 bases at J; junction bases unmatched: 3. This CDR3 has 16 amino acids. The germline CDR1 and CDR2 sequences are MGHDK and SYGVNS. CDR3 loop: CASSEYRTGGNNEQFF. CDR3 sequence (DNA): TGTGCCAGCAGTGAATATCGGACAGGGGGCAACAATGAGCAGTTCTTC.

The V gene is TRBV19, the J gene TRBJ2-7, with D maybe TRBD1 (6 bases). The CDR3 is 12 amino acids. Trimming pared 6 bases from V and 6 bases from J, leaving 12 bases between. Germline-derived CDR1 and CDR2 are LNHDA and SQIVND (reference sequence). The CDR3 DNA sequence: TGTGCCAGTAGCCCAGGGGTCTCCGAGCAGTACTTC. Its protein is CASSPGVSEQYF.

This clone was observed a single time. This sequence joins TRBV9 and TRBJ2-1; 8 bases are a match to TRBD2. Trimming removed 0 bases from V and 3 bases from J; junction bases left unmatched: 8. Per germline, CDR1 SGDLS and CDR2 YYNGEE. This CDR3 contains 17 residues. This CDR3 reads CASSVASLRGDYNEQFF. CDR3 nucleotides: TGTGCCAGCAGCGTAGCTTCTTTGCGGGGGGACTACAATGAGCAGTTCTTC.

The genes are TRBV7-9 and TRBJ2-7, with a weak D call TRBD1 (5 bases). Germline CDR1 reads SEHNR; CDR2 reads FQNEAQ (reference sequence). CDR3 length: 16 residues. The V end was cut by 0 bases, the J end by 3 bases, with 15 bases between. CDR3 sequence: CASSLAQGRPGYEQYF. Here the CDR3 DNA reads TGTGCCAGCAGCTTAGCGCAGGGCAGGCCAGGCTACGAGCAGTACTTC.

CDR3 sequence reads: CASRTSGSSYEQYF. Here the CDR3 DNA reads TGTGCCAGCAGGACCTCCGGGAGCTCCTACGAGCAGTACTTC. The genes are TRBV27 and TRBJ2-7; a weak D match, TRBD2 (6 bases). Trimming left V 6 bases short and J 0 bases short, with 12 bases between. Germline lookup yields CDR1 MNHEY and CDR2 SMNVEV (reference sequence). The CDR3 sequence is 14 residues long.

The chain is built from TRBV6-5 and TRBJ2-7, with TRBD1 as a possible D gene (6 bases). This CDR3 region has 15 residues. Trimming shortened V by 7 bases and J by 1 base, and 17 bases separated the two germline ends. The germline V gene has CDR1 MNHEY and CDR2 SVGAGI. In DNA form, the CDR3 reads TGTGCCAGCAAACTAACAGGGCACGATTCCTACGAGCAGTACTTC. Protein sequence: CASKLTGHDSYEQYF.

The V call is TRBV5-6, the J call TRBJ2-3, with a weak D call TRBD2 (6 bases). Trimming took 3 bases from V and 0 from J, leaving 11 bases between them. In germline, CDR1 is SGHDT, CDR2 YYEEEE. The CDR3 sequence is 15 residues long. Here the CDR3 reads CASSSSGASTDTQYF. The DNA for the CDR3 is TGTGCCAGCAGCTCATCGGGAGCGAGCACAGATACGCAGTATTTT.

The chain uses TRBV11-2 and TRBJ2-7, with D possibly being TRBD2 (5 bases). This CDR3 has 13 residues. Trimming removed 5 bases from V and 4 bases from J, with 12 bases in between. Germline V gene sequence: CDR1 SGHAT, CDR2 FQNNGV. The CDR3 sequence: CASSPESGYEQYF. The CDR3 DNA reads as TGTGCCAGCAGCCCAGAATCGGGGTACGAGCAGTACTTC.

V usage is TRBV7-8 and J usage is TRBJ2-2; 16 positions agree with TRBD2. The V gene's germline CDR1 is SGHVS and CDR2 FQNEAQ. The CDR3 sequence is 20 residues long. Trimming removed 5 bases from V and 5 bases from J; junction bases left unmatched: 14. CDR3 coding DNA: TGTGCCAGCAGCCGAAATATGGGACTAGCGGGAGGGCTGGGAACCGGGGAGCTGTTTTTT. Translating gives CASSRNMGLAGGLGTGELFF.

The gene calls are TRBV30 and TRBJ1-2, with unresolved D. This CDR3 contains 15 residues. Germline-derived CDR1 and CDR2 are GTSNPN and SVGIG (reference sequence). Trimming shortened V by 2 bases and J by 3 bases, and 16 bases separated the two germline ends. This chain's CDR3 is CAWSNYFRGDYGYTF. The CDR3 DNA reads as TGTGCCTGGAGTAACTATTTTCGCGGCGACTATGGCTACACCTTC.

This clone was seen just once. The chain carries TRBV18 and TRBJ2-7; 11 positions agree with TRBD1. J lost 4 bases, V lost 1 base, and 3 bases had no gene match. This CDR3 has 15 amino acids. Germline values: CDR1 KGHSH, CDR2 LQKENI. The CDR3 region is CASSPLGQGAYEQYF. The CDR3, as DNA: TGTGCCAGCTCACCACTTGGACAGGGGGCTTACGAGCAGTACTTC.

The chain links TRBV14 to TRBJ2-7; D may be TRBD1 (6 bases). The CDR3 runs 14 residues. From germline, CDR1 is SGHDN and CDR2 FVKESK. Trimming shortened V by 0 bases and J by 6 bases, and 12 bases separated the two germline ends. CDR3 sequence: CASSQDGRRGEQYF. For the CDR3, the DNA is TGTGCCAGCAGCCAAGACGGTCGCAGGGGCGAGCAGTACTTC.

The chain carries TRBV5-1 and TRBJ1-1; perhaps TRBD1 as D (6 bases). This CDR3 contains 15 residues. Looked up from germline, CDR1 is SGHRS and CDR2 is YFSETQ. The V end was cut by 1 base, the J end by 0 bases, with 10 bases between. The CDR3: CASSLLAGVNTEAFF. DNA of the CDR3: TGCGCCAGCAGCTTGCTGGCAGGGGTGAACACTGAAGCTTTCTTT. The full variable domain, with the rest looked up from reference TRBV5-1 and TRBJ1-1, is KAGVTQTPRYLIKTRGQQVTLSCSPISGHRSVSWYQQTPGQGLQFLFEYFSETQRNKGNFPGRFSGRQFSNSRSEMNVSTLELGDSALYLCASSLLAGVNTEAFFGQGTRLTVV.

CDR3 in DNA: TGTGCCATCAGTGAGTCGGGGACAGGGGGTAGCTCCTACGAGCAGTACTTC. Protein: CAISESGTGGSSYEQYF. The gene calls are TRBV10-3 and TRBJ2-7; the match to TRBD1 covers 11 bases. V lost 0 bases and J lost 0; bases outside the gene matches: 4. Germline values: CDR1 ENHRY, CDR2 SYGVKD. This CDR3 spans 17 amino acids.

This clone came up once. This chain connects TRBV6-6 to TRBJ1-6; D is perhaps TRBD1 (6 bases). This CDR3 is 15 amino acids long. V was cut by 5 bases and J by 3 bases, with 11 bases left in between. Germline CDR1 MNHNY, CDR2 SVGAGI (reference sequence). CDR3 coding DNA: TGTGCCAGCAGTCCAAGACAGGACTATAATTCACCCCTCCACTTT. It encodes CASSPRQDYNSPLHF.